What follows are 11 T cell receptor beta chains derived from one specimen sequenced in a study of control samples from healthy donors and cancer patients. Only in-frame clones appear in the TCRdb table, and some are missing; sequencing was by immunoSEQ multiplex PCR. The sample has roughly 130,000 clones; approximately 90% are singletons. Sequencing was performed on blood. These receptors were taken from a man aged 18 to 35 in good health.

The CDR3 region has the DNA TGCGCCAGCAGCTTGACAGCAGGCTCCGTCTATGGCTACACCTTC. Its protein is CASSLTAGSVYGYTF. The chain combines TRBV5-1 with TRBJ1-2; D is uncertain. V was shortened by 1 base and J by 4 bases, with 14 bases between the two germline ends. The CDR3 has 15 amino acids. From germline, CDR1 is SGHRS and CDR2 YFSETQ. The entire variable domain, with the rest obtained from reference TRBV5-1 and TRBJ1-2, is as follows: KAGVTQTPRYLIKTRGQQVTLSCSPISGHRSVSWYQQTPGQGLQFLFEYFSETQRNKGNFPGRFSGRQFSNSRSEMNVSTLELGDSALYLCASSLTAGSVYGYTFGSGTRLTVV.

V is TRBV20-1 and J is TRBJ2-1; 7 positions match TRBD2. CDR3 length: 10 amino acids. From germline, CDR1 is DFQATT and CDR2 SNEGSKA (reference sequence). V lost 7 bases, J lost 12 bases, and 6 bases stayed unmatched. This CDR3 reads CSGQRDGQFF. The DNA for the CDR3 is TGCAGTGGCCAGCGGGATGGGCAGTTCTTC.

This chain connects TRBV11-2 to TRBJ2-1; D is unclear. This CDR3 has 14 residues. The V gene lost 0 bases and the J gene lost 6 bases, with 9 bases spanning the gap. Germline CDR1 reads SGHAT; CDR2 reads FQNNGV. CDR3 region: CASSLELLFNEQFF. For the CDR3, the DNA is TGTGCCAGCAGCTTAGAACTACTGTTCAATGAGCAGTTCTTC. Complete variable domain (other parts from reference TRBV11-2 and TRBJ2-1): EAGVAQSPRYKIIEKRQSVAFWCNPISGHATLYWYQQILGQGPKLLIQFQNNGVVDDSQLPKDRFSAERLKGVDSTLKIQPAKLEDSAVYLCASSLELLFNEQFFGPGTRLTVL.

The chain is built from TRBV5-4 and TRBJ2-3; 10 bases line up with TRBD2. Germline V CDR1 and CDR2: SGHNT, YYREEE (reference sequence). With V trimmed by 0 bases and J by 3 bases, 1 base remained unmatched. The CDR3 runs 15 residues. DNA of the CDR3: TGTGCCAGCAGCTTGGATAGCGGGGGGACAGATACGCAGTATTTT. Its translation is CASSLDSGGTDTQYF. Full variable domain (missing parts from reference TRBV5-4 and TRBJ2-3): ETGVTQSPTHLIKTRGQQVTLRCSSQSGHNTVSWYQQALGQGPQFIFQYYREEENGRGNFPPRFSGLQFPNYSSELNVNALELDDSALYLCASSLDSGGTDTQYFGPGTRLTVL.

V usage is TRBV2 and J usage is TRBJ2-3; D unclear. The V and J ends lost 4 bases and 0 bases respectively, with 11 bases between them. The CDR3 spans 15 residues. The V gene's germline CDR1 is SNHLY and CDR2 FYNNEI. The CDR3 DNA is TGTGCCAGCAGTGCCGAGACTGGTAGCACAGATACGCAGTATTTT. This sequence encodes CASSAETGSTDTQYF.

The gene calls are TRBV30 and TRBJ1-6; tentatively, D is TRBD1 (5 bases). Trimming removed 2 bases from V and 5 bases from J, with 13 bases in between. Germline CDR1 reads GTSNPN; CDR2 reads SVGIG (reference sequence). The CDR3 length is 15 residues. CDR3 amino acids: CAWSFGGRDNSPLHF. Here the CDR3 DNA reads TGTGCCTGGAGTTTCGGGGGACGGGATAATTCACCCCTCCACTTT.

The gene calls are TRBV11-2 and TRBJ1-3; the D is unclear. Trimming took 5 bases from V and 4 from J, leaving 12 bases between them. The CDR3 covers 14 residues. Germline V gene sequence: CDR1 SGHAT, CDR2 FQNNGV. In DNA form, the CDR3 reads TGTGCCAGCAGCCTGACCGTAGAGGGAAACACCATATATTTT. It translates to CASSLTVEGNTIYF. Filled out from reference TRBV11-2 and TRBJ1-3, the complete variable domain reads EAGVAQSPRYKIIEKRQSVAFWCNPISGHATLYWYQQILGQGPKLLIQFQNNGVVDDSQLPKDRFSAERLKGVDSTLKIQPAKLEDSAVYLCASSLTVEGNTIYFGEGSWLTVV.

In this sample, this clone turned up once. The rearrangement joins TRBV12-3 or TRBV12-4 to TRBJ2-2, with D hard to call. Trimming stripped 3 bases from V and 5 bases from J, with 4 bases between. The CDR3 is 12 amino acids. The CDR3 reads CASSLGTGELFF. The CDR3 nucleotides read TGTGCCAGCAGTTTGGGGACCGGGGAGCTGTTTTTT.

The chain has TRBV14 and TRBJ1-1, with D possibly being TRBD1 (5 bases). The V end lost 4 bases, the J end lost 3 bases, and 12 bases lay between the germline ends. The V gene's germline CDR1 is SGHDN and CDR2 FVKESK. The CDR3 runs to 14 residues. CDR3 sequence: CASSRRVGYTEAFF. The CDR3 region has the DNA TGTGCCAGCAGCCGCAGGGTTGGTTACACTGAAGCTTTCTTT. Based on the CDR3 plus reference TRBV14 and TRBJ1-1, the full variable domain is EAGVTQFPSHSVIEKGQTVTLRCDPISGHDNLYWYRRVMGKEIKFLLHFVKESKQDESGMPNNRFLAERTGGTYSTLKVQPAELEDSGVYFCASSRRVGYTEAFFGQGTRLTVV.

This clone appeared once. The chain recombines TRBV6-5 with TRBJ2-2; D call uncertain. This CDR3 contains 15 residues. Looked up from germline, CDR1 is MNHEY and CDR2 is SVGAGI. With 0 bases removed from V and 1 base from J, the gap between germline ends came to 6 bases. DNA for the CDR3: TGTGCCAGCAGTTACTCGAGAGGGAACACCGGGGAGCTGTTTTTT. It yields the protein CASSYSRGNTGELFF.

The CDR3 DNA follows: TGTGCCAGCAGTTACAGTTACTCCTACGAGCAGTACTTC. Protein product: CASSYSYSYEQYF. The chain joins TRBV6-5 to TRBJ2-7, with D unresolved. The CDR3 is 13 residues long. The germline CDR1 and CDR2 sequences are MNHEY and SVGAGI. Trimming removed 2 bases at V and 0 bases at J, with 5 bases between.